This TCR beta chain was profiled in a study of T cell responses to AZD1222 COVID-19 vaccine. The method was immunoSEQ multiplex PCR; TCRdb's version includes in-frame clones alone and lacks a portion of them. Of some 56,000 clones in the sample, over 75% are singletons; the top ten hold about 15%. Regarding this clone: What it binds is not known.

The length of the CDR3 is 12 residues. V was cut by 2 bases and J by 7 bases, with 8 bases left in between. Germline CDR1 and CDR2: SGHVS and FQNEAQ. Study findings and constraints: Donors skewed white British and female; clonal diversity was possibly underestimated. Close to half of all spike-specific TCRs reportedly target regions of the variants that are unmutated. The number of AZD1222 recipients seropositive at baseline was only 5 to 7. With two AZD1222 doses given, Spike-specific TCR breadth and depth both rose.

The source of this sequence is an adult in good health. The sequencing used peripheral blood, collected on day 0 of AZD1222 vaccination. The chain links TRBV7-8 to TRBJ1-1; D ambiguous. CDR3 nucleotide sequence: TGTGCCAGCAGCTTATGGCGGAATGAAGCTTTCTTT. Its translation is CASSLWRNEAFF.